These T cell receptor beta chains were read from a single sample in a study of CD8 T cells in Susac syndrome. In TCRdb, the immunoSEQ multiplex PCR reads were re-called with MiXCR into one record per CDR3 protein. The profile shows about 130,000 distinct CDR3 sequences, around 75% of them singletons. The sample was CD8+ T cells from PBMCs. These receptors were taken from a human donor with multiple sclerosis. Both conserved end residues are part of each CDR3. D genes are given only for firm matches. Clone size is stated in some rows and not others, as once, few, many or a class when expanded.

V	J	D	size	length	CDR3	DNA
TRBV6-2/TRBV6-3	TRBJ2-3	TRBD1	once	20	CAPTAGRPPGQGASTDTQYF	TGTGCCCCTACCGCCGGGCGACCCCCGGGACAGGGGGCCAGCACAGATACGCAGTATTTT
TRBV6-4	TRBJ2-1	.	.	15	CASSEEGNTYNEQFF	TGTGCCAGCAGTGAAGAGGGTAATACCTACAATGAGCAGTTCTTC
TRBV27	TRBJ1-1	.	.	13	CASSNLTFTEAFF	TGTGCCAGCAGTAATTTGACATTCACTGAAGCTTTCTTT
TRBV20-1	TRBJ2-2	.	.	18	CSADPLRDTHYGTGELFF	TGCAGTGCCGACCCTCTGAGGGACACCCATTATGGCACCGGGGAGCTGTTTTTT
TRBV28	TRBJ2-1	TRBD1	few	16	CASSPLGQGAYNEQFF	TGTGCCAGCAGCCCCCTCGGACAGGGGGCCTACAATGAGCAGTTCTTC
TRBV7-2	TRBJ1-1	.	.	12	CASSLTNTEAFF	TGTGCCAGCAGCTTGACGAACACTGAAGCTTTCTTT
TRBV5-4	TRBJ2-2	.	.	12	CARGERTGELFF	TGTGCCAGAGGGGAACGCACCGGGGAGCTGTTTTTT
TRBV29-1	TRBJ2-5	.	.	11	CSVERRETQYF	TGCAGCGTTGAAAGGAGGGAGACCCAGTACTTC
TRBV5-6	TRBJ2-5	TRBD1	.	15	CASRPPGQGEQTQYF	TGTGCCAGCAGGCCTCCGGGACAGGGTGAACAGACCCAGTACTTC
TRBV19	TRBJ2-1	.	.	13	CASSIGMENEQFF	TGTGCCAGTAGTATAGGAATGGAGAATGAGCAGTTCTTC
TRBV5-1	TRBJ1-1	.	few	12	CASRGINTEAFF	TGCGCCAGCAGGGGGATAAACACTGAAGCTTTCTTT
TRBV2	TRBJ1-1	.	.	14	CASSAPNRNTEAFF	TGTGCCAGCAGTGCCCCGAACAGGAACACTGAAGCTTTCTTT
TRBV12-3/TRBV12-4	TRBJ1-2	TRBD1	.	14	CASSPAGTDYGYTF	TGTGCCAGCAGCCCGGCCGGGACAGATTATGGCTACACCTTC
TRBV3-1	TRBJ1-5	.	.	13	CASSQADNQPQHF	TGTGCCAGCAGCCAAGCAGACAACCAGCCCCAGCATTTT
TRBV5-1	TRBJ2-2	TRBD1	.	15	CASSLWTGNTGELFF	TGCGCCAGCAGCCTATGGACAGGGAACACCGGGGAGCTGTTTTTT
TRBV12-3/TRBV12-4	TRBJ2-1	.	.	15	CASSPILTHGNEQFF	TGTGCCAGCAGTCCCATCCTGACTCACGGCAATGAGCAGTTCTTC